This T cell receptor (beta chain) derives from a study of CD8+CD57+ T cells in acquired aplastic anemia. Overall study: On average, sorted CD4+ and CD8+ cells gave approximately 3.1 ug of DNA. Healthy donor sequencing depth: 8.5 million to 10.8 million CD4+, some 12 million CD8+ reads.

Overall study results and limits: Patients had twenty-nine CD8+ CDR3 sequences in common with controls (the shared set). With respect to CD8+ Simpson's diversity, patients and controls did not differ significantly.

The CDR3 length is 13 residues. Germline CDR1 is ENHRY and CDR2 is SYGVKD. V gave up 1 base and J gave up 4 bases, with 8 bases separating them. Genomic DNA templated the TCR beta VDJ and CDR3 profiling. TCRdb re-called the reads with MiXCR, one entry per CDR3 protein. The sample lists under 150,000 distinct CDR3 sequences, approximately 41% seen once, with around 8.4% in the top ten. To note about this clonotype: Its antigen remains unidentified.

Source material: sorted CD4+, CD8+, or CD8+CD57+ T cells (not recorded which) from PBMCs. The rearrangement uses TRBV10-3 and TRBJ2-7, with D tentatively TRBD1 (6 bases). The clonotype comes from a human donor in good health, serving as a control. The CDR3 loop is CAISEYRDYEQYF. In nucleotides, the CDR3 is TGTGCCATCAGTGAGTACAGGGATTACGAGCAGTACTTC.